The TCR beta chain described here comes from a study of blood T cells in healthy people across ages (dated by TCRdb to between 2015 and 2017). In the study overall: Template switching captured roughly one uniquely barcoded TCR beta cDNA molecule per two T cells in model experiments. Using deep sequencing normalized with unique cDNA molecular identifiers, the study measured how TCR beta repertoire diversity changes with age. Donors were grouped into four age groups: young (average approximately 15 years), middle-aged (roughly 37), aged (around 60) and long-lived (approximately 81). Donors of different ages were randomly distributed across sequencing lanes to avoid experimental bias. The study analyzed two additional independent replicas of 1 million unique cDNA reads from the same blood draw for two donors, one aged 18 to 30 and one aged 80 or older. Points the paper makes about the study in general: The long-lived group showed more naive CD4+ T cells, fewer expanded clones and increased TCR diversity than the aged group, suggesting age selection. As age increased, observed TCR beta diversity per million T cells dropped in a roughly linear way, and a significant reduction was already evident by age 40. Bulk unsorted PBMC profiling prevented conclusive comparison of naive and antigen-experienced compartments. There was a strong correlation between observed TCR beta diversity and the percentage of naive T cells measured by flow cytometry. Estimates of total diversity based on one million sequenced T cells were regarded as lower bounds and as underestimates. The CMV infection status of donors was not known, potentially confounding age-related changes in expanded clonotypes.

To note about this clonotype: The target of this receptor is not known. Base quality data are lacking; no much larger clone is found one base away.

Systemically healthy Caucasian individuals from Russia, some 38 in total and aged roughly 6 to 100 years, were included as donors. Approximately 10 milliliters of peripheral blood were collected from each donor into EDTA-treated Vacutainer tubes. Ficoll-Paque density-gradient centrifugation was used to isolate PBMCs, with at least 6.5 million per sample. Total RNA was extracted from PBMCs with Trizol reagent, with at least 5 micrograms obtained per sample. For every donor, flow cytometry on a PBMC aliquot measured the percentage of naive CD45RAhigh/CD27high T cells. Library preparation used 5' RACE. The data were produced on an Illumina HiSeq 2500. A second PCR of roughly 6 to 12 cycles was performed with a sample-barcoded 5' primer and a J-beta primer mix. A template-switch 5' adaptor carrying 12 random nucleotides introduced a unique molecular identifier onto each TCR beta cDNA molecule. Each sample yielded at least 3 million CDR3-containing paired-end reads. The Mint cDNA synthesis kit, primed by a TRBC-specific oligonucleotide, was used to synthesize first-strand cDNA from all RNA. Following uracil-DNA glycosylase treatment, a first 18-cycle PCR with universal primers M1SS and BC2_uni_R was performed on all cDNA. Per the authors' processing: For normalization, 1 million high-quality reads, each with a distinct molecular identifier, were randomly selected from each sample. Instead of being binned into consensus sequences, reads that shared molecular identifiers were thrown out. MiTCR, with a Q25 quality threshold and the strictest error-elimination algorithm, was used for CDR3 identification, clonotype clustering and error correction. A nonparametric unseen species model with Euler transformation was used to estimate lower-bound total TCR beta diversity. The raw public reads went through TCRdb reprocessing: fastp at Q25, MiXCR clone calling, in-frame beta chains kept. Records with the same CDR3 protein are collapsed into one entry carrying the most frequent genes and DNA. V and J calls and clone size were set by TCRdb, not the authors. Across this sample there are some 1.5 million distinct CDR3 sequences, with under 55% seen only once. The top ten clonotypes cover about 3.8% of the sample.

The clonotype comes from a woman aged 18-29 years in good health. Sequences were obtained from blood.

The DNA is as follows: TGCAGTGCTAGACCCATTTCGGGACGGACACACAATGAGCAGTTCTTC. It codes for CSARPISGRTHNEQFF. The chain couples TRBV20-1 to TRBJ2-1, with the D gene tentatively TRBD1 or TRBD2, based on 5 matching bases in each. V is cut by 2 bases and J by 5 bases, and the space between the germline ends is 19 bases. Sequences DFQATT (CDR1) and SNEGSKA (CDR2) are obtained from the germline V gene (reference sequence). Reading from cysteine to phenylalanine, the CDR3 counts 16 amino acids. Only CDR3 DNA remains: 48 bases, in frame from the first base.